This T cell receptor (beta chain) was identified in a study of regulatory T cells in long-lasting Graves disease. Study observations and caveats: Persistent disease preferred TRBV28, TRBJ1-2 and TRBJ2-5.

Through Arm-PCR of CDR3 regions and iRepertoire HTBI primers, TCR beta libraries were built. TCRdb redid the calling of the multiplex PCR reads with MiXCR, one entry per CDR3 protein. The sample includes about 430,000 distinct CDR3 sequences, over 14% of them seen just once. CDR3 length: 15 residues. CDR1 and CDR2 from the germline V gene are SNHLY and FYNNEI. V dropped 2 bases and J dropped 0 bases, with 11 bases sitting between them. Only a few counts were recorded for this clonotype. The target antigen is unknown. Time point in this sample: newly diagnosed GD, antithyroid drugs for less than 3 months. Isolated PBMC RNA provided the starting material for the TCR library. These records were also assigned to another study, of T cells in Graves' hyperthyroidism and ophthalmopathy. That paper notes: First-round RT-PCR of the TCR CDR3 relied on the HTBI primer set.

The sequencing here drew on peripheral blood mononuclear cells (PBMCs), taken at new diagnosis, from a patient treated with antithyroid drugs. The J gene is TRBJ2-7, the V gene TRBV2, with D possibly being TRBD1 or TRBD2 (5 bases each). The clonotype originates from a middle-aged woman with Graves disease. Written as DNA, the CDR3 is TGTGCCAGCAGTGAAAGGGGAGACGCCTCCTACGAGCAGTACTTC. It translates to CASSERGDASYEQYF.